These 6 T cell receptor beta chains were sequenced from one sample in a study of PD-L1 blockade in urothelial cancer. Only in-frame clones appear in the TCRdb table, and some are missing; sequencing was by immunoSEQ multiplex PCR. The table has some 100,000 clones, about 89% seen once. Time point specified: pretreatment peripheral blood. The source material was PBMCs, sampled around atezolizumab (anti-PD-L1) treatment. These receptors all stem from a woman at least 80 years old with urothelial cancer.

The rearrangement uses TRBV21-1 and TRBJ1-3; the table's D gene call, TRBD1, was not cross checked with the DNA. TRBV21-1 counts as a pseudogene. The length of the CDR3 is 15 residues. The CDR3 nucleotides read TGTGCCAGCAGCGAAATCAGGGACTCTGGAAACACCATATATTTT. Its translation is CASSEIRDSGNTIYF.

The genes are TRBV15 and TRBJ1-1; D perhaps matches TRBD1 (5 bases). Germline-derived CDR1 and CDR2 are LNHNV and YYDKDF (reference sequence). The CDR3 is 14 amino acids. V lost 0 bases, J lost 1 base, and 6 bases lay in between. CDR3 residues: CATSRDRENTEAFF. CDR3 DNA: TGTGCCACCAGCAGAGACAGGGAGAACACTGAAGCTTTCTTT.

This clone showed up just once. V usage is TRBV28 and J usage is TRBJ1-2; 7 bases are a match to TRBD1. Germline V gene data show CDR1 as MDHEN and CDR2 as SYDVKM. After removal of 9 bases from V and 2 bases from J, the junction contained 6 bases not matched to a gene. The CDR3 length is 13 residues. CDR3 sequence reads: CASSTQGNYGYTF. The CDR3, as DNA: TGTGCCAGTAGTACACAGGGGAACTATGGCTACACCTTC.

CDR3 bases: TGCGCCAGCAGCCCCCAGACAGGGACCACTGAAGCTTTCTTT. Amino acids: CASSPQTGTTEAFF. The chain combines TRBV5-1 with TRBJ1-1; 7 bases align to TRBD1. This CDR3 comprises 14 residues. CDR1 and CDR2 from the germline V gene are SGHRS and YFSETQ. V lost 4 bases, J lost 4 bases, and 7 bases stayed unmatched.

This sequence joins TRBV7-8 and TRBJ1-1; D not resolved. V was pared by 1 base and J by 5 bases, with 8 bases between. CDR3 length equals 13 residues. Germline V gene data show CDR1 as SGHVS and CDR2 as FQNEAQ. The CDR3 bases are TGTGCCAGCAGCTTAGTGTCGGGGACTGAAGCTTTCTTT. Its protein product is CASSLVSGTEAFF. The whole variable domain, remainder taken from reference TRBV7-8 and TRBJ1-1, is GAGVSQSPRYKVAKRGQDVALRCDPISGHVSLFWYQQALGQGPEFLTYFQNEAQLDKSGLPSDRFFAERPEGSVSTLKIQRTQQEDSAVYLCASSLVSGTEAFFGQGTRLTVV.

In its sample, this clone was seen a few times. The chain is built from TRBV20-1 and TRBJ1-2; D gene unclear. The CDR3 is made up of 10 amino acids. Germline lookup yields CDR1 DFQATT and CDR2 SNEGSKA (reference sequence). The V end lost 7 bases, the J end lost 1 base, and 4 bases lay between the germline ends. The CDR3: CSGLNYGYTF. Written as DNA, the CDR3 is TGCAGTGGTCTTAACTATGGCTACACCTTC.